The 31 T cell receptor beta chains listed next were all sequenced from one sample in a study of long-term antiretroviral therapy in people with HIV. The run of the v3.0 immunoSEQ assay was at survey level. Sequencing was performed with immunoSEQ multiplex PCR; in TCRdb, only in-frame clones are kept and a portion is missing. Of almost 35,000 clones listed, 80% to 90% are singletons. The sequences come from unsorted PBMCs, collected roughly 2.9 years before starting antiretroviral therapy. All receptors derive from a young woman with HIV.

In its sample, this clone was seen a few times. The CDR3 region has the DNA TGTGCCAGCAGCTTGGAAGGCTTCTACAATGAGCAGTTCTTC. Its protein product is CASSLEGFYNEQFF. The gene calls are TRBV5-4 and TRBJ2-1; the D is unclear. Germline lookup yields CDR1 SGHNT and CDR2 YYREEE (reference sequence). Trimming took 0 bases from V and 3 from J, leaving 7 bases between them. This CDR3 is built from 14 residues.

The chain is built from TRBV9 and TRBJ2-5, with 8 bases that match TRBD2. The CDR3 covers 14 residues. Germline CDR1 SGDLS, CDR2 YYNGEE. Trimming at V came to 5 bases and at J to 2 bases, leaving 5 bases not matched to a gene. Written as DNA, the CDR3 is TGTGCCAGCAGTGCAGCGGGGGTACAAGAGACCCAGTACTTC. This translates into CASSAAGVQETQYF.

CDR3 DNA sequence: TGTGCCAGCAGTGAGGGGGGTGGAGGCTATGGCTACACCTTC. This translates into CASSEGGGGYGYTF. The chain employs TRBV6-1 and TRBJ1-2, with a tentative D call TRBD1 (5 bases). CDR1 is MNHNS, CDR2 SASEGT, per germline. This CDR3 region has 14 residues. The V and J ends lost 3 bases and 4 bases respectively, with 12 bases between them.

This clone is a singleton in its sample. V and J are TRBV19 and TRBJ1-1, with D tentatively TRBD1 (5 bases). Germline CDR1 LNHDA, CDR2 SQIVND (reference sequence). V shed 6 bases and J shed 9 bases, with 26 bases lying between them. This CDR3 contains 16 residues. In DNA, the CDR3 is TGTGCCAGTAGAGGGGTAACAGGTGAGGGGTACGATAAAGCTTTCTTT. Protein sequence: CASRGVTGEGYDKAFF.

The chain recombines TRBV28 with TRBJ2-5; tentative D call: TRBD1 (6 bases). The CDR3 is 16 residues long. The V end was cut by 2 bases, the J end by 2 bases, with 15 bases between. Per the germline V gene, CDR1 is MDHEN and CDR2 is SYDVKM. CDR3 sequence: CASSLQGWTVQETQYF. In nucleotides, the CDR3 is TGTGCCAGCAGTTTACAAGGGTGGACAGTACAAGAGACCCAGTACTTC.

The V and J genes are TRBV5-6 and TRBJ1-1; D is unclear. Looked up from germline, CDR1 is SGHDT and CDR2 is YYEEEE. CDR3 length: 13 residues. V was cut by 5 bases and J by 1 base, with 9 bases left in between. The CDR3 spells CASRMEGNTEAFF. CDR3 nucleotide sequence: TGTGCCAGCAGGATGGAGGGGAACACTGAAGCTTTCTTT.

This clone was seen just once. The gene calls are TRBV6-5 and TRBJ1-2; a possible D gene is TRBD1 (5 bases). The V end was cut by 6 bases, the J end by 8 bases, with 22 bases between. The germline V gene encodes CDR1 MNHEY and CDR2 SVGAGI. The CDR3 contains 15 residues. The DNA of the CDR3 is TGTGCCAGCAGAACTCAAGGGTCGGGGGTGAGGGGCTACACCTTC. Its protein product is CASRTQGSGVRGYTF.

The chain combines TRBV9 with TRBJ2-7; 7 bases are shared with TRBD2. CDR1 SGDLS and CDR2 YYNGEE come from the germline V gene. CDR3 length equals 15 residues. Losses at the gene ends were 5 bases for V and 5 bases for J; bases not matched to a gene: 13. The CDR3 loop reads CASSMGGSPWDEQYF. CDR3 DNA: TGTGCCAGCAGTATGGGGGGGAGTCCTTGGGACGAGCAGTACTTC.

In this sample, this clone turned up once. This chain connects TRBV28 to TRBJ1-4; D might be TRBD1 (5 bases). Germline V CDR1 and CDR2: MDHEN, SYDVKM. V was cut by 7 bases and J by 10 bases, with 19 bases left in between. The CDR3 sequence is 14 residues long. The CDR3: CASIRPGLEGKLFF. CDR3 DNA sequence: TGTGCCAGCATCCGACCGGGACTAGAGGGAAAACTGTTTTTT. The whole variable domain, remainder taken from reference TRBV28 and TRBJ1-4, is DVKVTQSSRYLVKRTGEKVFLECVQDMDHENMFWYRQDPGLGLRLIYFSYDVKMKEKGDIPEGYSVSREKKERFSLILESASTNQTSMYLCASIRPGLEGKLFFGSGTQLSVL.

The rearrangement uses TRBV15 and TRBJ2-7, with TRBD1 as a possible D gene (6 bases). Trimming took off 3 bases at V and 5 bases at J, with 20 bases between the two ends. The CDR3 is 16 amino acids. In germline, CDR1 is LNHNV, CDR2 YYDKDF (reference sequence). The CDR3 region is CATSRVLTGRYHEQYV. CDR3 in DNA: TGTGCCACCAGCAGGGTCCTGACAGGAAGGTACCACGAGCAGTACGTC.

The rearrangement uses TRBV19 and TRBJ2-2; D is undetermined. V was clipped by 3 bases and J by 0 bases, with 11 bases between them. Germline CDR1 is LNHDA and CDR2 is SQIVND (reference sequence). This CDR3 has 16 amino acids. CDR3 in DNA: TGTGCCAGTAGTATTAATAAAGATGCGAACACCGGGGAGCTGTTTTTT. The encoded protein is CASSINKDANTGELFF. The variable domain in full, completed from reference TRBV19 and TRBJ2-2, reads DGGITQSPKYLFRKEGQNVTLSCEQNLNHDAMYWYRQDPGQGLRLIYYSQIVNDFQKGDIAEGYSVSREKKESFPLTVTSAQKNPTAFYLCASSINKDANTGELFFGEGSRLTVL.

The chain recombines TRBV4-1 with TRBJ2-3; D is undetermined. CDR1 is MGHRA and CDR2 is YSYEKL in the germline V gene. The CDR3 is 14 amino acids. Trimming took off 0 bases at V and 0 bases at J, with 4 bases between the two ends. CDR3 DNA: TGCGCCAGCAGCCAAGACAGGAGCACAGATACGCAGTATTTT. Amino acid sequence: CASSQDRSTDTQYF.

The rearrangement uses TRBV9 and TRBJ1-3; D call uncertain. V shed 0 bases and J shed 4 bases, with 26 bases lying between them. Germline V gives CDR1 SGDLS, CDR2 YYNGEE. This CDR3 contains 20 residues. CDR3 residues: CASSVVAWPQTSSGGNTIYF. The CDR3 DNA reads TGTGCCAGCAGCGTAGTCGCGTGGCCACAGACCTCATCGGGGGGAAACACCATATATTTT. The full variable domain, rest sourced from reference TRBV9 and TRBJ1-3, is DSGVTQTPKHLITATGQRVTLRCSPRSGDLSVYWYQQSLDQGLQFLIQYYNGEERAKGNILERFSAQQFPDLHSELNLSSLELGDSALYFCASSVVAWPQTSSGGNTIYFGEGSWLTVV.

A single count supports this clone. V is TRBV4-1 and J is TRBJ2-1; D may correspond to TRBD1 or TRBD2 (6 bases each). The V gene lost 3 bases and the J gene lost 2 bases, with 23 bases spanning the gap. Germline V CDR1 and CDR2: MGHRA, YSYEKL. The CDR3 is 19 residues long. The DNA for the CDR3 is TGCGCCAGCAGCCATATTGGCTTACAGGGACTTAAGGCCTACAATGAGCAGTTCTTC. Its translation is CASSHIGLQGLKAYNEQFF.

This chain uses TRBV5-1 with TRBJ2-7; no clear D. Trimming pared 3 bases from V and 4 bases from J, leaving 8 bases between. The CDR3 is made up of 12 amino acids. Looked up from germline, CDR1 is SGHRS and CDR2 is YFSETQ. CDR3 bases: TGCGCCAGCAGCTCGGGTCCGTACGAGCAGTACTTC. This translates into CASSSGPYEQYF.

The CDR3 region has the DNA TGTGCCAGCAGCCCCCGGGCGGGGAGCTCCTACGAGCAGTACGTC. It translates to CASSPRAGSSYEQYV. The chain joins TRBV11-2 to TRBJ2-7; weak D call: TRBD2 (6 bases). V lost 5 bases, J lost 0 bases, and 14 bases lay in between. The germline V gene encodes CDR1 SGHAT and CDR2 FQNNGV. The CDR3 has 15 amino acids.

The table lists this clone with a count of one. The rearrangement joins TRBV9 to TRBJ1-1; D is ambiguous. Germline V gene data show CDR1 as SGDLS and CDR2 as YYNGEE. V lost 2 bases to trimming and J lost 6 bases, with 14 bases between them. The CDR3 length is 14 residues. The CDR3 DNA sequence: TGTGCCAGCAGCGTTATTTTGGTGGGTTCTGAAGCTTTCTTT. This codes for CASSVILVGSEAFF.

The CDR3 loop reads CASSRGQGNTIYF. The CDR3 nucleotides are TGCGCCAGCAGCCGGGGACAGGGAAACACCATATATTTT. The rearrangement joins TRBV5-1 to TRBJ1-3; 7 nucleotides line up with TRBD1. The CDR3 contains 13 residues. Germline values: CDR1 SGHRS, CDR2 YFSETQ. The V and J ends lost 4 bases and 4 bases, in that order; junction bases with no gene match: 2.

J is TRBJ1-2 and V is TRBV5-5; 7 nucleotides agree with TRBD1. From germline, CDR1 is SGHKS and CDR2 YYEKEE (reference sequence). With V trimmed by 4 bases and J by 6 bases, 9 bases remained unmatched. The CDR3 spans 14 residues. This CDR3 is CASSGDSWGDGYTF. As DNA, the CDR3 is TGTGCCAGCAGCGGGGACAGTTGGGGCGATGGCTACACCTTC.

This clone has more than one count but fewer than ten. The chain carries TRBV7-6 and TRBJ1-2; 8 bases are shared with TRBD1. The CDR3 is 13 residues long. The junction had 2 bases not matched to a gene; V was cut back by 6 bases and J by 2 bases. CDR1 and CDR2 from the germline V gene are SGHVS and FNYEAQ. CDR3: CASRWTGNYGYTF. CDR3 nucleotides: TGTGCCAGCAGGTGGACAGGGAACTATGGCTACACCTTC.

The CDR3 DNA sequence: TGTGCCAGTAACCCGAGGACCGGGGAGCTGTTTTTT. Amino acids: CASNPRTGELFF. The genes are TRBV19 and TRBJ2-2; D is uncertain. The CDR3 totals 12 residues. The germline V gene encodes CDR1 LNHDA and CDR2 SQIVND (reference sequence). V gave up 7 bases and J gave up 5 bases, with 8 bases separating them. The variable domain in full, completed from reference TRBV19 and TRBJ2-2, reads DGGITQSPKYLFRKEGQNVTLSCEQNLNHDAMYWYRQDPGQGLRLIYYSQIVNDFQKGDIAEGYSVSREKKESFPLTVTSAQKNPTAFYLCASNPRTGELFFGEGSRLTVL.

The chain combines TRBV5-8 with TRBJ2-6, with unresolved D. The germline CDR1 and CDR2 sequences are SGHTS and YDEGEE. The length of the CDR3 is 18 residues. V lost 0 bases, J lost 2 bases, and 15 bases lay in between. The CDR3: CASSLVPGSFPGANVLTF. CDR3 DNA sequence: TGTGCCAGCAGCTTGGTGCCGGGTAGTTTTCCTGGGGCCAACGTCCTGACTTTC. The full variable domain, its missing parts supplied by reference TRBV5-8 and TRBJ2-6, is EAGVTQSPTHLIKTRGQQATLRCSPISGHTSVYWYQQALGLGLQFLLWYDEGEERNRGNFPPRFSGRQFPNYSSELNVNALELEDSALYLCASSLVPGSFPGANVLTFGAGSRLTVL.

In its sample, this clone was seen a few times. V gene TRBV2 combines with J gene TRBJ1-5; 8 positions match TRBD1. Germline V CDR1 and CDR2: SNHLY, FYNNEI. This CDR3 spans 17 amino acids. Trimming at V came to 6 bases and at J to 2 bases, leaving 12 bases not matched to a gene. Written as DNA, the CDR3 is TGTGCCAGCAGCCGTGAGTCTCCGGACAGGGGCAATCAGCCCCAGCATTTT. As protein: CASSRESPDRGNQPQHF.

The chain carries TRBV5-1 and TRBJ1-1, with 7 bases matching TRBD1. Germline V gene sequence: CDR1 SGHRS, CDR2 YFSETQ. The CDR3 has 16 amino acids. V lost 4 bases and J lost 3; bases outside the gene matches: 12. CDR3 sequence reads: CASSPNRGGMDTEAFF. The DNA of the CDR3 is TGCGCCAGCAGCCCGAACAGGGGCGGTATGGACACTGAAGCTTTCTTT.

The chain has TRBV6-1 and TRBJ1-2, with 8 bases that match TRBD1. The V segment lost 10 bases and the J segment 0 bases; nucleotides outside the gene matches: 10. The CDR3 has 15 amino acids. CDR1 MNHNS and CDR2 SASEGT come from the germline V gene. In DNA form, the CDR3 reads TGTGCCACCGATTCCGACAGGGGCGCTAACTATGGCTACACCTTC. Residues: CATDSDRGANYGYTF.

This chain uses TRBV9 with TRBJ2-2; D gene ambiguous. This CDR3 has 15 residues. Trimming removed 2 bases from V and 6 bases from J, with 14 bases in between. Germline V gene data show CDR1 as SGDLS and CDR2 as YYNGEE. CDR3 nucleotides: TGTGCCAGCAGCGTCAGACCCTTAGTGTCCGGGGAGCTGTTTTTT. Its protein product is CASSVRPLVSGELFF. Together with reference TRBV9 and TRBJ2-2, the CDR3 gives the full variable domain: DSGVTQTPKHLITATGQRVTLRCSPRSGDLSVYWYQQSLDQGLQFLIQYYNGEERAKGNILERFSAQQFPDLHSELNLSSLELGDSALYFCASSVRPLVSGELFFGEGSRLTVL.

The rearrangement links TRBV30 to TRBJ1-6; possibly TRBD1 for D (5 bases). V lost 2 bases, J lost 11 bases, and 10 bases lay in between. The length of the CDR3 is 12 residues. Germline V gene data show CDR1 as GTSNPN and CDR2 as SVGIG (reference sequence). CDR3 nucleotides: TGTGCCTGGAGTCGGGGGAGCACACCCCTCCACTTT. Translating gives CAWSRGSTPLHF.

V usage is TRBV25-1 and J usage is TRBJ2-3; 7 bases align to TRBD1. The germline V gene encodes CDR1 MGHDK and CDR2 SYGVNS. The CDR3 totals 16 residues. V trimming: 2 bases; J trimming: 3 bases; junction bases outside the gene matches: 8. The CDR3 here is CASSERRQGMTDTQYF. In DNA form, the CDR3 reads TGTGCCAGCAGTGAACGCCGACAGGGAATGACAGATACGCAGTATTTT.

The chain uses TRBV19 and TRBJ1-1; 11 bases are shared with TRBD1. Trimming removed 6 bases from V and 3 bases from J; junction bases left unmatched: 6. This CDR3 region has 15 residues. The V gene's germline CDR1 is LNHDA and CDR2 SQIVND (reference sequence). CDR3 sequence: CASRGQGARDTEAFF. The CDR3 coding sequence is TGTGCCAGTAGAGGACAGGGGGCGAGAGACACTGAAGCTTTCTTT.

This chain links TRBV4-2 with TRBJ1-2; the D is unclear. CDR1 LGHNA and CDR2 YNFKEQ come from the germline V gene. CDR3 length: 13 residues. V shed 1 base and J shed 8 bases, with 11 bases lying between them. CDR3 nucleotide sequence: TGTGCCAGCAGCCAAGGCTACGGGGTCGGCTACACCTTC. Translation: CASSQGYGVGYTF.

The chain combines TRBV30 with TRBJ2-7, with TRBD1 matching 8 bases. Germline V gene data show CDR1 as GTSNPN and CDR2 as SVGIG (reference sequence). CDR3 length equals 13 residues. V lost 3 bases and J lost 5; bases outside the gene matches: 6. This CDR3 reads CAWSGGQGNEQYF. In nucleotides, the CDR3 is TGTGCCTGGAGCGGAGGACAGGGTAACGAGCAGTACTTC.